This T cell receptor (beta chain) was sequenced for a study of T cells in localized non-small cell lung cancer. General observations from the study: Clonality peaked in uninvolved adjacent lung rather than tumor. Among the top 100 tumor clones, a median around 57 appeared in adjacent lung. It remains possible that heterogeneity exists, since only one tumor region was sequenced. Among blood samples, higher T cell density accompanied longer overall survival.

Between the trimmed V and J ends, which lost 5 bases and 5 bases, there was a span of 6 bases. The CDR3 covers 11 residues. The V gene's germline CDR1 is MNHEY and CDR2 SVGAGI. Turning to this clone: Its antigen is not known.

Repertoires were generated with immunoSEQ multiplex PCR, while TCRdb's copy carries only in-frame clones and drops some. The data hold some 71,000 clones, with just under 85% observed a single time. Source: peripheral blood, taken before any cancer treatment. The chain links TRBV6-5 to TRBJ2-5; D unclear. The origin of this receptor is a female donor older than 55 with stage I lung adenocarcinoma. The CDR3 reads CASSVGETQYF. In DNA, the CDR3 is TGTGCCAGCAGTGTAGGGGAGACCCAGTACTTC.